This TCR beta chain was profiled in a study of identical twins. V dropped 3 bases and J dropped 0 bases, with 15 bases sitting between them. Per the germline V gene, CDR1 is SGHDN and CDR2 is FVKESK. CDR3 size: 16 residues. Only a few counts were recorded for this clonotype. TCRdb passed the 5' RACE reads through MiXCR, listing each CDR3 protein once. The repertoire consists of about 720,000 distinct CDR3 sequences, with over 8.5% occurring once and the leading ten covering around 0.98%. The same data also went into a second study, on yellow fever vaccine responses in identical twins.

This chain joins TRBV14 and TRBJ2-7; weak D call: TRBD2 (6 bases). The clonotype originates from a woman aged 18-29 years in good health. Sequenced sample: PBMCs. The CDR3 is CASSQLWRASSYEQYF. CDR3 nucleotide sequence: TGTGCCAGCAGCCAGCTATGGAGGGCCTCCTCCTACGAGCAGTACTTC.